These T cell receptor beta chains were read from a single sample in a study of control samples from healthy donors and cancer patients. Using immunoSEQ multiplex PCR, the repertoire was profiled, and TCRdb retains in-frame clones only, with some absent. The sample includes about 150,000 clones, over 85% seen only once; the top ten take roughly 2.3%. Sequencing input: blood. The source of these receptors is a man in his fifties or sixties in good health. The CDR3 runs from the conserved cysteine through the conserved F or W. D genes are given only for firm matches. Clone size is given for some rows only: seen once, a few or many times, or a class if the clone is expanded.

clone_size j_call d_call v_call cdr3_aa cdr3_nt
- TRBJ2-1 - TRBV11-2 CASSLQQYSYNEQFF TGTGCCAGCAGCTTACAGCAGTACTCCTACAATGAGCAGTTCTTC
- TRBJ2-2 - TRBV3-1/TRBV3-2 CASSQLGGGELFF TGTGCCAGCAGCCAATTGGGCGGAGGTGAGCTGTTTTTT
- TRBJ2-7 - TRBV12-3/TRBV12-4 CASSFQGAYEQYF TGTGCCAGCAGTTTTCAGGGAGCTTACGAGCAGTACTTC
- TRBJ2-1 - TRBV11-2 CASSPRVQGVGNEQFF TGTGCCAGCAGCCCTAGGGTCCAGGGTGTTGGGAATGAGCAGTTCTTC
- TRBJ2-2 - TRBV4-1 CASSQDRGRGALF TGCGCCAGCAGCCAAGATAGAGGCAGGGGCGCTCTTTTT
- TRBJ2-5 TRBD1 TRBV18 CASSPSQGVFQETQYF TGTGCCAGCTCACCGTCCCAGGGGGTTTTTCAAGAGACCCAGTACTTC
- TRBJ1-1 TRBD1 TRBV27 CASSLTGLLTEAFF TGTGCCAGCAGTTTGACAGGGCTGCTTACTGAAGCTTTCTTT
once TRBJ2-7 TRBD2 TRBV6-2/TRBV6-3 CASSLTITSGGSYEQYF TGTGCCAGCAGCTTAACTATTACTAGCGGAGGATCCTACGAGCAGTACTTC
- TRBJ2-6 TRBD1 TRBV4-2 CASSLTGATSSGANVLTF TGTGCCAGCAGTCTCACAGGGGCCACTAGCTCTGGGGCCAACGTCCTGACTTTC
- TRBJ1-3 - TRBV6-6 CASSSRRPESGNTIYF TGTGCCAGCAGCAGTAGACGGCCAGAATCTGGAAATACCATATATTTT
- TRBJ2-2 TRBD2 TRBV2 CASSVVAGDVRIGELFF TGTGCCAGCAGTGTGGTAGCGGGAGATGTTCGAATCGGGGAGCTGTTTTTT
- TRBJ2-3 TRBD1 TRBV5-1 CASSWGRGLTDTQYF TGCGCCAGCAGCTGGGGCAGGGGGCTAACAGATACGCAGTATTTT
- TRBJ1-3 TRBD1 TRBV6-5 CASRGTGERNTIYF TGTGCCAGCAGGGGGACAGGGGAAAGAAACACCATATATTTT
- TRBJ1-2 - TRBV13 CASSSIKTGNYGYTF TGTGCCAGCAGCTCGATTAAGACAGGAAACTATGGCTACACCTTC
- TRBJ2-1 TRBD2 TRBV6-2/TRBV6-3 CASSYFFGQTSGRADNEQFF TGTGCCAGCAGTTACTTTTTCGGCCAGACTAGCGGGAGGGCCGACAATGAGCAGTTCTTC
once TRBJ2-7 - TRBV5-1 CASGLSQQAAEQYF TGCGCCAGCGGACTATCGCAGCAGGCCGCCGAGCAGTACTTC
- TRBJ2-7 - TRBV4-2 CASSQGFGVDYEQYF TGTGCCAGCAGCCAAGGGTTCGGCGTAGACTACGAGCAGTACTTC
- TRBJ2-7 TRBD1 TRBV19 CASSNFRQGTLEQYF TGTGCCAGTAGTAATTTCCGACAGGGGACCCTCGAGCAGTACTTC
- TRBJ2-7 TRBD1 TRBV3-1/TRBV3-2 CASSQPNRGTYEQYF TGTGCCAGCAGCCAACCGAACAGGGGTACCTACGAGCAGTACTTC
- TRBJ2-2 - TRBV10-3 CAISESRQNTGELFF TGTGCCATCAGTGAGTCTAGGCAAAACACCGGGGAGCTGTTTTTT
- TRBJ2-5 TRBD1 TRBV2 CASSSYRDRDEQETQYF TGTGCCAGCAGTTCCTACCGGGACAGGGACGAGCAAGAGACCCAGTACTTC
- TRBJ1-3 - TRBV27 CASRRNEEAGNTIYF TGTGCCAGCAGACGGAACGAGGAGGCTGGAAACACCATATATTTT
once TRBJ1-5 TRBD1 TRBV4-1 CASSQPDRAHNQPQHF TGCGCCAGCAGCCAACCCGACAGGGCACACAATCAGCCCCAGCATTTT
- TRBJ2-2 TRBD1 TRBV19 CATLGQTNTGELFF TGTGCCACCTTGGGACAGACGAACACCGGGGAGCTGTTTTTT
- TRBJ1-2 TRBD1 TRBV27 CASSPGQGRGYTF TGTGCCAGCAGCCCGGGACAGGGTAGGGGCTACACCTTC
- TRBJ2-7 - TRBV28 CASRDLRYEQYF TGTGCCAGCAGGGACTTACGTTACGAGCAGTACTTC
- TRBJ2-7 - TRBV15 CATSRDSAAYEQYF TGTGCCACCAGCAGAGACAGTGCCGCCTACGAGCAGTACTTC
- TRBJ2-7 - TRBV4-2 CASSLEPAYEQYF TGTGCCAGCAGCCTAGAGCCCGCCTACGAGCAGTACTTC
- TRBJ1-5 - TRBV10-3 CAISDGGADQPQHF TGTGCCATCAGTGATGGGGGGGCAGATCAGCCCCAGCATTTT